Sequencing of this T cell receptor (beta chain) was carried out in a study of regulatory T cells in long-lasting Graves disease. Documented time point: newly diagnosed GD, antithyroid drugs for less than 3 months. Extracted RNA from PBMCs served as the source of the TCR library. This clonotype was detected a few times. The antigen remains undetermined. Germline V lookup: CDR1 SQVTM, CDR2 ANQGSEA. J gave up 0 bases and V 6 bases, and 9 bases lay outside the gene matches. The length of the CDR3 is 17 residues. Construction of the TCR beta libraries employed iRepertoire HTBI primers in conjunction with Arm-PCR of CDR3 regions. TCRdb re-called the multiplex PCR reads through MiXCR, storing one row per CDR3 protein. The sample consists of over 400,000 distinct CDR3 sequences, 13% to 15% of them appearing once. General study points: Analysis covered peripheral blood alone, not thyroid tissue. With persistent disease, TRBV28, TRBJ1-2 and TRBJ2-5 were the favored segments.

These same records also appear under a second study, on T cells in Graves' hyperthyroidism and ophthalmopathy.

This receptor was identified in a woman aged 45-65 years with Graves disease. The J gene is TRBJ2-3, the V gene TRBV29-1; 13 bases agree with TRBD2. The starting material was peripheral blood mononuclear cells (PBMCs), obtained at new diagnosis, from a patient treated with antithyroid drugs. CDR3 protein: CSVVGLAGVPSTDTQYF. In DNA form, the CDR3 reads TGCAGCGTCGTTGGACTAGCGGGAGTTCCCAGCACAGATACGCAGTATTTT.